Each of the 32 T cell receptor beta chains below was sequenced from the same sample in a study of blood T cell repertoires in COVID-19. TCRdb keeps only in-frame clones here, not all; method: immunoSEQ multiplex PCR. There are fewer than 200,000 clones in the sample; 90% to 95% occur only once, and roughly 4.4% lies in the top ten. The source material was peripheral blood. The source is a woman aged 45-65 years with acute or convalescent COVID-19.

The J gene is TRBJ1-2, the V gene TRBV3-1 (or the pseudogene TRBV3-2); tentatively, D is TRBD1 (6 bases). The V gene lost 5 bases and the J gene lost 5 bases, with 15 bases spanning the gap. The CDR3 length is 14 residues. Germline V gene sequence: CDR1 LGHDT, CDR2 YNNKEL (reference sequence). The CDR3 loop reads CASSVGAGKYGYTF. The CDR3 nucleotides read TGTGCCAGCAGCGTGGGGGCAGGGAAATATGGCTACACCTTC.

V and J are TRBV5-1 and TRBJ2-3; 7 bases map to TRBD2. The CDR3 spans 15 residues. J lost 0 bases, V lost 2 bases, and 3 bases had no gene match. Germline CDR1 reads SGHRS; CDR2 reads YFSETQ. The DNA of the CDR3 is TGCGCCAGCAGCTTCAGCGGGGCGAGCACAGATACGCAGTATTTT. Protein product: CASSFSGASTDTQYF.

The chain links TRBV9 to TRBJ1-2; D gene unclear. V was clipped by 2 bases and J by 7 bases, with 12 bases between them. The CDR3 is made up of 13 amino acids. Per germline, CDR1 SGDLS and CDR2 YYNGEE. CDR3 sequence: CASSVSERSGYTF. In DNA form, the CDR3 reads TGTGCCAGCAGCGTGTCAGAACGGAGTGGCTACACCTTC.

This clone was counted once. The CDR3 protein is CASERGLDPYEQYF. CDR3 DNA: TGTGCCTCCGAAAGGGGACTGGATCCCTACGAGCAGTACTTC. The chain couples TRBV30 to TRBJ2-7, with a possible D match to TRBD2 (6 bases). V lost 7 bases and J 2 bases, leaving 18 bases between the germline ends. This CDR3 is built from 14 residues. CDR1 GTSNPN and CDR2 SVGIG come from the germline V gene (reference sequence).

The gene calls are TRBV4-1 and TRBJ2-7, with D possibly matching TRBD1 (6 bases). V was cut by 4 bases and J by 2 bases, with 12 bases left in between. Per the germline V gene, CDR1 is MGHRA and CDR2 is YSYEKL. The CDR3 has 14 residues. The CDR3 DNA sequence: TGCGCCAGCAGCCCTAGGGACAACGCCTACGAGCAGTACTTC. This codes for CASSPRDNAYEQYF.

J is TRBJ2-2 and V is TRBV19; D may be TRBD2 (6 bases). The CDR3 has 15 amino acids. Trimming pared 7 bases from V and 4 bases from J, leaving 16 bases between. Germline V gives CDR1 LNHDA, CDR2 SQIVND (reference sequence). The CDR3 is CASIKGGSGTGELFF. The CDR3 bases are TGTGCCAGTATTAAAGGAGGGAGTGGCACCGGGGAGCTGTTTTTT.

CDR3 DNA sequence: TGTGCCAGCAGTTACCGGACAGGACCTTTCTCTGGGGCCAACGTCCTGACTTTC. It is translated as CASSYRTGPFSGANVLTF. The chain joins TRBV6-2 or TRBV6-3 to TRBJ2-6; 7 bases are shared with TRBD1. CDR3 length: 18 residues. Trimming at V came to 2 bases and at J to 0 bases, leaving 7 bases not matched to a gene. Germline assignment: CDR1 MNHEY and CDR2 SVGEGT.

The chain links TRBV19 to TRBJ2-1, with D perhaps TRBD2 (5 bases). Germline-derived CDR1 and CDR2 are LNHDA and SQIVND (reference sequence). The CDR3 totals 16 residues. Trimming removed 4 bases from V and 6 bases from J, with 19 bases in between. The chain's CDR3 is CASSNRLRSEGNEQFF. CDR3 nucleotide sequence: TGTGCCAGTAGTAACCGCCTCAGGTCCGAGGGCAATGAGCAGTTCTTC.

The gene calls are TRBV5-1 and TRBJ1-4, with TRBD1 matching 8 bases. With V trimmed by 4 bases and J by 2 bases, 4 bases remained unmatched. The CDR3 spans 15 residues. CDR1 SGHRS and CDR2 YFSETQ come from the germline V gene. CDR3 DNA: TGCGCCAGCAGCGGACAGGGACTGACTAATGAAAAACTGTTTTTT. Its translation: CASSGQGLTNEKLFF.

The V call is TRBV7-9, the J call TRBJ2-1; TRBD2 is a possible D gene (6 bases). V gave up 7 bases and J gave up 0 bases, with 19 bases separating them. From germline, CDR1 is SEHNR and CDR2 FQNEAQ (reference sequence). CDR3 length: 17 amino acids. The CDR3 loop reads CASTPSELANSYNEQFF. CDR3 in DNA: TGTGCCAGCACCCCTTCGGAACTAGCTAACTCCTACAATGAGCAGTTCTTC.

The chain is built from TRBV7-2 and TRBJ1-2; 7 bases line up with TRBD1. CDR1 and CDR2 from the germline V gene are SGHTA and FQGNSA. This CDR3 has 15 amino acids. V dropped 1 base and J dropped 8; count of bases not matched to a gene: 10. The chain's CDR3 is CASSLGGRRGLGYTF. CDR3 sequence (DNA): TGTGCCAGCAGCTTAGGAGGGCGGAGGGGGCTGGGCTACACCTTC.

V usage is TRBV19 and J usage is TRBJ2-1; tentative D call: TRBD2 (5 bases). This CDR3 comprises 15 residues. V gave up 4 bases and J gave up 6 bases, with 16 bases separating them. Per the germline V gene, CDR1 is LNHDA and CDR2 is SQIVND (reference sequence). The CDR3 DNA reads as TGTGCCAGTAGTACGACTCCTAGCTATAGCAATGAGCAGTTCTTC. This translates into CASSTTPSYSNEQFF.

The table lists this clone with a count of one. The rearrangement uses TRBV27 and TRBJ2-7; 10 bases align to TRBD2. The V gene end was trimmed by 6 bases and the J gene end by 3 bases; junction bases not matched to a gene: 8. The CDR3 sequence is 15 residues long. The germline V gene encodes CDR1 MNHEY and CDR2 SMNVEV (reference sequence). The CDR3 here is CASRLGLAEFYEQYF. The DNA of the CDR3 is TGTGCCAGCAGACTCGGACTAGCGGAGTTCTACGAGCAGTACTTC.

CDR3 loop: CASSYQGEAFF. CDR3 nucleotides: TGTGCCAGCAGTTACCAGGGGGAAGCTTTCTTT. This chain joins TRBV6-5 and TRBJ1-1; a weak D match, TRBD1 (6 bases). Trimming cost V 2 bases and J 8 bases, with 6 bases left between them. The CDR3 is made up of 11 amino acids. CDR1 is MNHEY and CDR2 is SVGAGI in the germline V gene.

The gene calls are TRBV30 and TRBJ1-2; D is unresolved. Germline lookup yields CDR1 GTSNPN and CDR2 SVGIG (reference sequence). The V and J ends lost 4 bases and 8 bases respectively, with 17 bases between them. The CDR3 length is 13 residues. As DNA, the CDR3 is TGTGCCTGGACCCGGCCCCCGACGGGGGGCTACACCTTC. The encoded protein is CAWTRPPTGGYTF.

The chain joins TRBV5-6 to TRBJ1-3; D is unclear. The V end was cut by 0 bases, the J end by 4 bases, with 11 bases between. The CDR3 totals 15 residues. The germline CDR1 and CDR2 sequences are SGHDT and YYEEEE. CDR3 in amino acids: CASSLEERGGNTIYF. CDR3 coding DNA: TGTGCCAGCAGCTTGGAGGAGCGGGGAGGAAACACCATATATTTT.

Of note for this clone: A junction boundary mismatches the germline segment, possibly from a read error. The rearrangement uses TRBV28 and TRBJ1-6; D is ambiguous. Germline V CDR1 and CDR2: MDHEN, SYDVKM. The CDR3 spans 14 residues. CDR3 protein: CASNLRRDNSPLHF. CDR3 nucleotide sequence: TGTGCCAGCAATTTACGGCGGGATAATTCACCCCTCCACTTT.

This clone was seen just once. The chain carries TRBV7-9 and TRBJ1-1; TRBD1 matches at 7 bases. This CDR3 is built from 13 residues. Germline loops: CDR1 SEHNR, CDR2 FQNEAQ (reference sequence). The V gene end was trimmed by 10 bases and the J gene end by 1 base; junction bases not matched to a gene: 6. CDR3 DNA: TGTGCCAATTCGACAGGGAGGAACACTGAAGCTTTCTTT. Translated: CANSTGRNTEAFF.

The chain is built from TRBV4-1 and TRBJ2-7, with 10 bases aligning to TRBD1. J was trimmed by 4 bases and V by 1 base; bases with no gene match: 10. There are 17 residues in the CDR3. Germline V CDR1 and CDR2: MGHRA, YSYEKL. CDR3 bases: TGCGCCAGCAGCCAAGTCCCCCCGGGACAGGGGCTTTACGAGCAGTACTTC. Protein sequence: CASSQVPPGQGLYEQYF.

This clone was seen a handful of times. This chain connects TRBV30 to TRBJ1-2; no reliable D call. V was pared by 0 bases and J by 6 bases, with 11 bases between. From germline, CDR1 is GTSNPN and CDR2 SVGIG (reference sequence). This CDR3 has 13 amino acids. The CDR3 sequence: CAWSVDTQDGYTF. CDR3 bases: TGTGCCTGGAGTGTAGACACTCAGGATGGCTACACCTTC.

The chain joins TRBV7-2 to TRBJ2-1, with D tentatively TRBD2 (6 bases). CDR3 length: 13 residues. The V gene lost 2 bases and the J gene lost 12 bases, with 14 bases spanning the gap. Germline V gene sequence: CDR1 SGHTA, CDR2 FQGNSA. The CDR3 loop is CASSLHSLEGQFF. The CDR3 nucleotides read TGTGCCAGCAGCTTACATAGTTTGGAGGGGCAGTTCTTC.

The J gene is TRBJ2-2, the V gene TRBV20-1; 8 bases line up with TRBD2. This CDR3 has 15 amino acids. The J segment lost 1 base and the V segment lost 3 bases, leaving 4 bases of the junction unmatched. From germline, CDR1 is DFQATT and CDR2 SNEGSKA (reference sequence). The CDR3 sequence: CSASGSGKNTGELFF. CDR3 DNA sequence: TGCAGTGCTAGTGGTAGCGGGAAGAACACCGGGGAGCTGTTTTTT.

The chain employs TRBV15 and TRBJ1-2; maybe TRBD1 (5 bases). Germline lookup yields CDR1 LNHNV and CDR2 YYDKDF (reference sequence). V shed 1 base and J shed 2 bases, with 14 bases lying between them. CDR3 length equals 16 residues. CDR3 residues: CATSRGRAGTNYGYTF. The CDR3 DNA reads TGTGCCACCAGCAGAGGGAGGGCAGGGACCAACTATGGCTACACCTTC.

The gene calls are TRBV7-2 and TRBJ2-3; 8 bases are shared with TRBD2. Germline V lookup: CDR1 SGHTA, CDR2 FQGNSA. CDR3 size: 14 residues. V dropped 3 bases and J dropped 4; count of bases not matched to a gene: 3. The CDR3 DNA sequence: TGTGCCAGCAGCTTCACGGGGGGGGCAGATACGCAGTATTTT. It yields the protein CASSFTGGADTQYF.

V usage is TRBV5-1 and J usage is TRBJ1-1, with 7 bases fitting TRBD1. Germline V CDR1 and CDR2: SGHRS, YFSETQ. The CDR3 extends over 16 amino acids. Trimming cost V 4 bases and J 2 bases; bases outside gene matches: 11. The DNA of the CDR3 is TGCGCCAGCAGCCAGTTGGACAGGAAAGCTAACACTGAAGCTTTCTTT. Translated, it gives CASSQLDRKANTEAFF.

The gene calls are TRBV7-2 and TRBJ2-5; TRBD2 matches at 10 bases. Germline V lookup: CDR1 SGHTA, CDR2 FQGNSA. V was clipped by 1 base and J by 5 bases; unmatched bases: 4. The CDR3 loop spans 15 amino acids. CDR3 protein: CASSLDASGSETQYF. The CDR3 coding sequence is TGTGCCAGCAGCTTAGATGCTAGCGGGAGTGAGACCCAGTACTTC.

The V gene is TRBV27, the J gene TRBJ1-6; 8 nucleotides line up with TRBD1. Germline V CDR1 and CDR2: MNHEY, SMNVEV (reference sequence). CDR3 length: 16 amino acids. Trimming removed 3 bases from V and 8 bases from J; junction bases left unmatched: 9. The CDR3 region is CASSFERSGGDSPLHF. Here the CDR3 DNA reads TGTGCCAGCAGTTTCGAGCGGTCAGGGGGCGATTCACCCCTCCACTTT.

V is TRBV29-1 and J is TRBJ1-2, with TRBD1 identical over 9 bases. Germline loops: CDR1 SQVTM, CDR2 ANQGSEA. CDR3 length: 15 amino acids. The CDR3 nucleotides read TGCACCACCACCCAGGGGACAGGGATCCTACCTGGCTACACCTTC. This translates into CTTTQGTGILPGYTF.

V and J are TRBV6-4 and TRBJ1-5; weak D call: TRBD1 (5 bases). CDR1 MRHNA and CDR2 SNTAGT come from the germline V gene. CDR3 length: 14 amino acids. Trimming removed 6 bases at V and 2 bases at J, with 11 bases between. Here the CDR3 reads CASSREEGNQPQHF. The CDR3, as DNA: TGTGCCAGCAGCAGGGAAGAGGGCAATCAGCCCCAGCATTTT.

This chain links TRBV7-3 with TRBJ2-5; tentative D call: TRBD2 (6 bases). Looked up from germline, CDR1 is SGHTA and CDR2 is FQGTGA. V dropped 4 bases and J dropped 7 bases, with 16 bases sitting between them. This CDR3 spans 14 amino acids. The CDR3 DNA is TGTGCCAGCAGCTCCGGGACTGGGGCGGGGACCCAGTACTTC. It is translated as CASSSGTGAGTQYF.

CDR3 nucleotide sequence: TGTGCCTGGAGTGTCGGTACCTCCTCTGGGGCCAACGTCCTGACTTTC. This translates into CAWSVGTSSGANVLTF. This chain uses TRBV30 with TRBJ2-6; D unclear. V was clipped by 0 bases and J by 0 bases, with 9 bases between them. This CDR3 has 16 residues. The V gene's germline CDR1 is GTSNPN and CDR2 SVGIG (reference sequence). Combining the CDR3 with reference TRBV30 and TRBJ2-6 gives the whole variable domain SQTIHQWPATLVQPVGSPLSLECTVEGTSNPNLYWYRQAAGRGLQLLFYSVGIGQISSEVPQNLSASRPQDRQFILSSKKLLLSDSGFYLCAWSVGTSSGANVLTFGAGSRLTVL.

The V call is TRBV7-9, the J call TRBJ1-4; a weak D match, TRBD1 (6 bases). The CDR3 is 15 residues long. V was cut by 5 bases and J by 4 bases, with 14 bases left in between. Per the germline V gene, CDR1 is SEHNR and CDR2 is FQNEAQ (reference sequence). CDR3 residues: CASSPQGNHNEKLFF. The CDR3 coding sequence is TGTGCCAGCAGCCCACAGGGAAACCATAATGAAAAACTGTTTTTT.